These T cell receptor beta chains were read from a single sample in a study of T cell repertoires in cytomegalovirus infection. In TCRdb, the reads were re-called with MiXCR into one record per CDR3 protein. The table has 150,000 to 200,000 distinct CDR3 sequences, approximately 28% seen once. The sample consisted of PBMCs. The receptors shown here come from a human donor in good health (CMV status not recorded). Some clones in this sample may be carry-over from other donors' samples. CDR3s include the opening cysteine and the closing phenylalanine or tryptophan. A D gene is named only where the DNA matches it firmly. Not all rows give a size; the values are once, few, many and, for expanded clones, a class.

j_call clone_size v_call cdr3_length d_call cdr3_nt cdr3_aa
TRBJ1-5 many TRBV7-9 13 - TGTGCCAGCAGCTTGATTGCCAATCAGCCCCAGCATTTT CASSLIANQPQHF
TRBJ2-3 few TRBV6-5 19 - TGTGCCAGCAGTTACCCCCGGGTCTCAACAAGCTCTAGCACAGATACGCAGTATTTT CASSYPRVSTSSSTDTQYF
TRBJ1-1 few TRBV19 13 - TGTGCCAGTAGTGACAGACCGAACACTGAAGCTTTCTTT CASSDRPNTEAFF
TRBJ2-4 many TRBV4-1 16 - TGCGCCAGCAGCCAAGAATTGGCTAGCCGAGGAGACATTCAGTACTTC CASSQELASRGDIQYF
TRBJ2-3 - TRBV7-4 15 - TGTGCCAGCAGCTTAGCTTTAGGGGACGGGAATACGCAGTATTTT CASSLALGDGNTQYF
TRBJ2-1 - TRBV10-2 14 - TGCGCCAGCAGTGTGAAACAGGGAAACGTTGAGCAGTTCTTC CASSVKQGNVEQFF
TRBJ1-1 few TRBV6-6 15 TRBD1 TGTGCCAGCTTGGACTTGACAGGGGGTGACACTGAAGCTTTCTTT CASLDLTGGDTEAFF
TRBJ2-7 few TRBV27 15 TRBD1 TGTGCCAGCAGTTGGACAGGGGGCGTTGGTCACGAGCAGTACTTC CASSWTGGVGHEQYF
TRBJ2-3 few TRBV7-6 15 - TGTGCCAGCAGCCCCGGGGGCGGGAGCACAGATACGCAGTATTTT CASSPGGGSTDTQYF
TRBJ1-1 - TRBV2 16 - TGTGCCAGCAGTGAATTAGGAGGTCTAATGAACACTGAAGCTTTCTTT CASSELGGLMNTEAFF
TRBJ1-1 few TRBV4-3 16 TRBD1 TGCGCCAGCAGCCACTACAGGGGGGTGAAGAACACTGAAGCTTTCTTT CASSHYRGVKNTEAFF
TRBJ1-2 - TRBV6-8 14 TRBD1 TGTGCCAGCACCTCCGGACAGGGGATCTATGGCTACACCTTC CASTSGQGIYGYTF
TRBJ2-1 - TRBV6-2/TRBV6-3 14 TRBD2 TGTGCCAGCAGTTACCGGCTAGCGGCATCGGAGCAGTTCTTC CASSYRLAASEQFF
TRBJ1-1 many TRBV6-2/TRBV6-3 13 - TGTGCCAGCAGTTTAAGGGAGAACACTGAAGCTTTCTTT CASSLRENTEAFF
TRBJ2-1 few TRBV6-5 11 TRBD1 TGTGCCAGCAGTGAACAGGGGTTACAGTTCTTC CASSEQGLQFF
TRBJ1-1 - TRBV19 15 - TGTGCCAGTGGGGGGGGGCAGGGAAGGATCACTGAAGCTTTCTTT CASGGGQGRITEAFF
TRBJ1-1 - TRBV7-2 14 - TGTGCCAGCAGCCGGGACCGAACAGTCACTGAAGCTTTCTTT CASSRDRTVTEAFF